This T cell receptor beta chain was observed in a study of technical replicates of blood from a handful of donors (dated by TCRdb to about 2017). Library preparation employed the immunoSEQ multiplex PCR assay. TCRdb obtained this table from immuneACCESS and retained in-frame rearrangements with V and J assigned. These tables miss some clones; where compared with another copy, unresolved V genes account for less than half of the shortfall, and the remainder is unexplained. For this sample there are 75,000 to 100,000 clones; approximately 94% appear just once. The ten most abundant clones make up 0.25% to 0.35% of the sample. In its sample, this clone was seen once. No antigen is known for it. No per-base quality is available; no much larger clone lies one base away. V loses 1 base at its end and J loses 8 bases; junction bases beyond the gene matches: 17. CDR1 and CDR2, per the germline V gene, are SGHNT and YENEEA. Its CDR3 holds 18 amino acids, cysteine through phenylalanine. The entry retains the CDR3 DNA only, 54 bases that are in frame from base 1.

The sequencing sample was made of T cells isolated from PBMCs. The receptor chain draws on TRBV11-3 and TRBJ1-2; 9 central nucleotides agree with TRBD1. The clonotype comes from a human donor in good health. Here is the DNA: TGTGCCAGCAGCTTAGTGGGACAGGGTCTTAGACTTTACTGGGGCTACACCTTC. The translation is CASSLVGQGLRLYWGYTF.